This entry describes one T cell receptor (beta chain). What it recognizes is unknown. The V end lost 3 bases, the J end lost 5 bases, and 13 bases lay between the germline ends. CDR3 size: 15 residues. CDR1 and CDR2 (germline): LGHDT, YNNKEL (reference sequence). This entry comes from a study of T cell responses to AZD1222 COVID-19 vaccine. As for the study in general: Timing groups of about 4 and about 12 weeks for second doses were pooled.

This table comes from immunoSEQ multiplex PCR, and its TCRdb copy is limited to in-frame clones, with some not included. The profile shows around 130,000 clones, around 94% of them singletons. Whole-study results and caveats: Across spike, vaccine-associated CD4 TCRs were found, dominant at 160-218 and 743-854. Increases in Spike-specific TCR breadth and depth were seen after two AZD1222 doses.

Material: peripheral blood, obtained on day 0 of AZD1222 vaccination. This chain connects TRBV3-1 (or the pseudogene TRBV3-2) to TRBJ1-4; no clear D gene. The sequence came from an adult in good health. CDR3 in amino acids: CASSQRERKNEKLFF. In DNA, the CDR3 is TGTGCCAGCAGCCAGAGGGAAAGGAAGAATGAAAAACTGTTTTTT.